This TCR beta chain was sequenced during a study of T-cell reconstitution after alpha-beta-depleted transplantation in children. The CDR3 runs to 14 residues. V was cut by 6 bases and J by 4 bases, with 10 bases left in between. Looked up from germline, CDR1 is MNHNS and CDR2 is SASEGT. Unique molecular identifiers were built into the TCRbeta library. TCRdb re-called the PCR reads with MiXCR, one entry per CDR3 protein. The sample records some 600,000 distinct CDR3 sequences, 16% being singletons. The TCR was taken from a human donor who donated a stem cell graft to a child with acute myeloid leukemia. Sequenced material: PBMCs from the stem cell graft donor, taken from the stem cell graft. J is TRBJ1-6 and V is TRBV6-1, with D maybe TRBD1 (5 bases). CDR3 bases: TGTGCCAGCAGAGGGGTTCGGTATAATTCACCCCTCCACTTT. Translated, it gives CASRGVRYNSPLHF.